Sequencing of this TCR beta chain was carried out in a study of T cell repertoires in cytomegalovirus infection. MiXCR was run by TCRdb on the reads, yielding one entry per CDR3 protein. The table shows roughly 920,000 distinct CDR3 sequences, with approximately 31% occurring only once. The germline V gene encodes CDR1 MNHNY and CDR2 SVGAGI (reference sequence). There are 15 residues in the CDR3. V was clipped by 5 bases and J by 3 bases; unmatched bases: 10. This clonotype was detected only a few times. Its antigen is as yet unknown. The sequencing used cultured CD8+ T cells from PBMCs, collected from culture after CMV antigen stimulation. This rearrangement joins TRBV6-6 to TRBJ2-7; 7 nucleotides align to TRBD2. This clonotype originated in a human donor in good health (CMV status not recorded). Some clones in this sample may be carry-over from other donors' samples. The CDR3 loop is CASSPLAGEYYEQYF. CDR3 DNA sequence: TGTGCCAGCAGTCCCCTCGCGGGGGAGTACTACGAGCAGTACTTC.